This T cell receptor beta chain was sequenced in a study of blood T cell repertoires in COVID-19. As for the study in general: In each case, the material was cDNA or gDNA derived from T cells, B-cell-depleted T cells, or PBMCs.

The authors' processing: Estimation of nucleated cell counts was performed using reference gene primer amplification. TCRdb's copy holds only in-frame clones and misses some; the assay was immunoSEQ multiplex PCR. The V and J calls and clone size come from that table; D and trimming were worked out from the DNA. The table records roughly 58,000 clones, more than 75% of them present only once. This CDR3 contains 15 residues. The V gene's germline CDR1 is SGHDN and CDR2 FVKESK. Trimming removed 4 bases from V and 5 bases from J; junction bases left unmatched: 5. V gene TRBV14 combines with J gene TRBJ2-3; 11 bases match TRBD2. The TCR was taken from a man in his fifties with active or convalescent COVID-19. What was sequenced was peripheral blood. The CDR3 DNA is TGTGCCAGCAGCCCCCTAGCGGGAGGTATAGATACGCAGTATTTT. Its translation: CASSPLAGGIDTQYF.